This section outlines one TCR beta chain sequence together with its context. What it binds is unknown. This sample is drawn from a study of T cell responses to AZD1222 COVID-19 vaccine. Whole-study findings and limits: Spike-spanning, vaccine-associated CD4 TCRs were dominant at 160-218 and 743-854. There were mostly white British donors and more females than males, and clonal diversity was possibly underestimated. Reportedly, close to half of spike-specific TCRs are directed against unmutated variant regions.

From germline, CDR1 is SGHRS and CDR2 YFSETQ. CDR3 length: 14 residues. V was pared by 4 bases and J by 10 bases, with 15 bases between. Second-dose recipients at about 4 or about 12 weeks were treated as one pooled group. Sequenced by immunoSEQ multiplex PCR; TCRdb stores in-frame clones only, minus some. Here the sample spans around 120,000 clones, just over 90% being singletons. The J gene is TRBJ1-6, the V gene TRBV5-1; D possibly corresponds to TRBD1 (6 bases). The clonotype was recovered from an adult who received the AZD1222 COVID-19 vaccine. Sequenced here: peripheral blood, sampled 28 days after the second AZD1222 dose. The CDR3 sequence: CASSPGGANSPLHF. The CDR3 bases are TGCGCCAGCAGCCCCGGGGGGGCTAACTCACCCCTCCACTTT. Full variable domain (rest looked up from reference TRBV5-1 and TRBJ1-6): KAGVTQTPRYLIKTRGQQVTLSCSPISGHRSVSWYQQTPGQGLQFLFEYFSETQRNKGNFPGRFSGRQFSNSRSEMNVSTLELGDSALYLCASSPGGANSPLHFGNGTRLTVT.